This entry concerns a single T cell receptor beta chain. The target antigen is unknown. The data stem from a study of cytomegalovirus exposure and HLA in healthy donors. The donors were in the approximately 130-subject validation cohort; that cohort was separate from the roughly 700-subject first cohort. V lost 10 bases, J lost 5 bases, and 15 bases lay in between. This CDR3 has 13 amino acids. Germline V gene lookup returns CDR1 SNHLY and CDR2 FYNNEI. Study-wide findings and caveats: A few CMV-associated chains proved CMV antigen-specific in vitro.

Generated by immunoSEQ multiplex PCR, the TCRdb table keeps only in-frame clones and is missing some. The sample includes over 250,000 clones, around 85% of them seen just once. The source of this sequence is a woman younger than 35 in good health and CMV-seronegative. This rearrangement joins TRBV2 to TRBJ1-3; D remains unclear. The sample consisted of PBMCs. Written as DNA, the CDR3 is TGTGCCACCCACGGTGTACAGCGAAACACCATATATTTT. This translates into CATHGVQRNTIYF.